One sample yielded the 26 T cell receptor beta chains listed below, sequenced in a study of blood T cells in healthy people across ages. With a J-beta primer mix and a sample-barcoded 5' primer, a second PCR ran about 7 to 12 cycles. TCRdb recomputed calls from the 5' RACE reads with MiXCR, one row per CDR3 protein. The table has 750,000 to 950,000 distinct CDR3 sequences, roughly 25% seen once. The sample also formed part of further work on T cells of mothers and their children.

Sample: blood. These receptors were collected from a boy aged 5-17 years in good health.

The chain employs TRBV20-1 and TRBJ1-1; D is perhaps TRBD1 (5 bases). This CDR3 has 15 amino acids. CDR1 is DFQATT, CDR2 SNEGSKA, per germline (reference sequence). The V gene lost 0 bases and the J gene lost 2 bases, with 13 bases spanning the gap. In nucleotides, the CDR3 is TGCAGTGCTAGAGACCCGGGACGGGGAAACACTGAAGCTTTCTTT. It is translated as CSARDPGRGNTEAFF.

This clonotype was counted a few times. CDR3 protein: CASSLAYSNQPQHF. DNA of the CDR3: TGTGCCAGCAGTTTAGCATATAGCAATCAGCCCCAGCATTTT. The V gene is TRBV27, the J gene TRBJ1-5; no clear D gene. Trimming pared 2 bases from V and 0 bases from J, leaving 5 bases between. This CDR3 spans 14 amino acids. Germline V lookup: CDR1 MNHEY, CDR2 SMNVEV (reference sequence).

The gene calls are TRBV5-1 and TRBJ1-2; TRBD1 matches at 10 bases. The V segment lost 1 base and the J segment 3 bases; nucleotides outside the gene matches: 3. CDR1 is SGHRS and CDR2 is YFSETQ in the germline V gene. The length of the CDR3 is 15 residues. DNA of the CDR3: TGCGCCAGCAGCTTGACGACAGGGGGCGACTATGGCTACACCTTC. Its translation: CASSLTTGGDYGYTF.

This chain connects TRBV29-1 to TRBJ2-5; TRBD1 agrees at 8 bases. This CDR3 has 17 amino acids. Trimming took 1 base from V and 4 from J; bases not matched to a gene: 14. Germline values: CDR1 SQVTM, CDR2 ANQGSEA. CDR3 DNA sequence: TGCAGCGTTGAAGTCCTGGGGGACAGGACATGGGGAGAGACCCAGTACTTC. Amino acids: CSVEVLGDRTWGETQYF.

The CDR3 DNA reads as TGTGCCAGCACGAATTCGGGGGAGGGATTTAACAATGAGCAGTTCTTC. Protein product: CASTNSGEGFNNEQFF. The V and J genes are TRBV12-3 or TRBV12-4 and TRBJ2-1; TRBD2 matches 7 bases. The CDR3 runs 16 residues. Losses at the gene ends were 7 bases for V and 5 bases for J; bases not matched to a gene: 14.

The V and J genes are TRBV3-1 and TRBJ2-7; a weak D match, TRBD2 (5 bases). V lost 5 bases and J 7 bases, leaving 21 bases between the germline ends. The length of the CDR3 is 15 residues. CDR1 is LGHDT, CDR2 YNNKEL, per germline (reference sequence). The CDR3, as DNA: TGTGCCAGCAGCAACCTAGCTACGGTGAGCTTGGAGCAGTACTTC. This translates into CASSNLATVSLEQYF.

This clonotype was observed a handful of times. This rearrangement joins TRBV7-3 to TRBJ2-5; 10 nucleotides match TRBD2. Judging by the DNA end, TRBJ2-7 fits better; the J call may be wrong. The germline V gene has CDR1 SGHTA and CDR2 FQGTGA. CDR3 size: 15 residues. CDR3 sequence (DNA): TGTGCCAGCAGCTTAAATAGCGGGGGGAGATCCGAGCAGTACTTC. It specifies CASSLNSGGRSEQYF.

The chain carries TRBV5-1 and TRBJ2-7; 8 positions agree with TRBD1. The germline gives CDR1 SGHRS, CDR2 YFSETQ. The CDR3 loop spans 16 amino acids. Trimming took 3 bases from V and 7 from J; bases not matched to a gene: 15. CDR3 loop: CASSSPGNRGLGEQYF. The CDR3 region has the DNA TGCGCCAGCAGCTCCCCCGGAAACAGGGGGTTAGGAGAGCAGTACTTC.

In DNA form, the CDR3 reads TGTGCCTGGAGTTCCTATCAGGGTAGTGGTGGCTACACCTTC. It encodes CAWSSYQGSGGYTF. This chain links TRBV30 with TRBJ1-2; D perhaps matches TRBD1 (5 bases). The germline V gene encodes CDR1 GTSNPN and CDR2 SVGIG (reference sequence). With 2 bases removed from V and 7 bases from J, the gap between germline ends came to 17 bases. The CDR3 is 14 amino acids.

The rearrangement links TRBV6-5 to TRBJ2-7; 7 nucleotides align to TRBD1. Germline values: CDR1 MNHEY, CDR2 SVGAGI. CDR3 length equals 14 residues. V shed 6 bases, J shed 3 bases, and the junction held 8 bases outside the gene matches. Here the CDR3 DNA reads TGTGCCAGCAGCTCGACAGGGCAGAGCTACGAGCAGTACTTC. Its protein is CASSSTGQSYEQYF.

The chain recombines TRBV29-1 with TRBJ1-5, with D maybe TRBD1 (5 bases). The CDR3 is 13 residues long. The germline V gene encodes CDR1 SQVTM and CDR2 ANQGSEA. CDR3 DNA sequence: TGCAGTGCCCGGGCAGGGTCCAATCAGCCCCAGCATTTT. Its protein is CSARAGSNQPQHF.

The genes are TRBV6-4 and TRBJ2-1; D uncertain. The germline CDR1 and CDR2 sequences are MRHNA and SNTAGT. CDR3 length equals 13 residues. Trimming removed 8 bases at V and 4 bases at J, with 12 bases between. The CDR3 is CASSNGFYNEQFF. CDR3 nucleotides: TGTGCCAGCTCCAATGGATTTTACAATGAGCAGTTCTTC.

For the CDR3, the DNA is TGTGCCAGCAGCCCTAAGGGGCGGGGGGAAGAGACCCAGTACTTC. Its translation is CASSPKGRGEETQYF. This chain connects TRBV27 to TRBJ2-1; 8 bases agree with TRBD2. Matching the DNA end better, TRBJ2-5 makes the J call doubtful. The CDR3 has 15 amino acids. Germline values: CDR1 MNHEY, CDR2 SMNVEV (reference sequence).

V and J are TRBV28 and TRBJ2-3; D is ambiguous. Between the trimmed V and J ends, which lost 2 bases and 10 bases, there was a span of 10 bases. The length of the CDR3 is 12 residues. Per germline, CDR1 MDHEN and CDR2 SYDVKM. CDR3 in DNA: TGTGCCAGCAGTTTAGGGCTCATACCGCAGTATTTT. Its translation is CASSLGLIPQYF.

This clonotype was detected only a few times. The chain couples TRBV14 to TRBJ2-5; TRBD1 is a possible D gene (5 bases). CDR1 and CDR2 from the germline V gene are SGHDN and FVKESK. This CDR3 has 16 residues. Trimming took off 4 bases at V and 2 bases at J, with 17 bases between the two ends. The CDR3 reads CASSPRVHNPQETQYF. Here the CDR3 DNA reads TGTGCCAGCAGCCCCAGGGTCCATAACCCTCAAGAGACCCAGTACTTC. Combining the CDR3 with reference TRBV14 and TRBJ2-5 gives the whole variable domain EAGVTQFPSHSVIEKGQTVTLRCDPISGHDNLYWYRRVMGKEIKFLLHFVKESKQDESGMPNNRFLAERTGGTYSTLKVQPAELEDSGVYFCASSPRVHNPQETQYFGPGTRLLVL.

This clonotype has a count of ten or more. This rearrangement joins TRBV6-5 to TRBJ2-3; D unresolved. The CDR3 runs to 12 residues. Trimming stripped 5 bases from V and 6 bases from J, with 9 bases between. Germline CDR1 is MNHEY and CDR2 is SVGAGI. CDR3 nucleotides: TGTGCCAGCAGTCCCAACTCGGATACGCAGTATTTT. It yields the protein CASSPNSDTQYF.

This chain uses TRBV10-3 with TRBJ2-5, with TRBD2 matching over 12 bases. The CDR3 loop spans 15 amino acids. The V gene end was trimmed by 2 bases and the J gene end by 9 bases; junction bases not matched to a gene: 7. Germline lookup yields CDR1 ENHRY and CDR2 SYGVKD. In DNA, the CDR3 is TGTGCCATCAGTGAGGCTAGCGGGGGGGCTGAGTCCCAGTACTTC. It yields the protein CAISEASGGAESQYF.

The chain employs TRBV6-5 and TRBJ2-1, with 8 bases aligning to TRBD1. Germline CDR1 and CDR2: MNHEY and SVGAGI. The CDR3 runs to 13 residues. The J segment lost 9 bases and the V segment lost 6 bases, leaving 7 bases of the junction unmatched. The CDR3 nucleotides read TGTGCCAGCAGCTCCCTGGACAGGGCTGAGCAGTTCTTC. Translating it yields CASSSLDRAEQFF.

The chain recombines TRBV6-5 with TRBJ1-2, with TRBD1 identical over 8 bases. The CDR3 consists of 15 residues. The J segment lost 4 bases and the V segment lost 6 bases, leaving 10 bases of the junction unmatched. Germline V gene sequence: CDR1 MNHEY, CDR2 SVGAGI. The chain's CDR3 is CASSQGQGGRYGYTF. CDR3 DNA: TGTGCCAGCAGCCAAGGACAGGGTGGTCGCTATGGCTACACCTTC.

This clonotype was detected only a few times. J is TRBJ2-3 and V is TRBV10-3; 14 nucleotides line up with TRBD2. Germline-derived CDR1 and CDR2 are ENHRY and SYGVKD. The V segment lost 4 bases and the J segment 1 base; nucleotides outside the gene matches: 1. This CDR3 has 16 residues. Here the CDR3 DNA reads TGTGCCATCAGTGGGACTAGCGGGGGGCGCACAGATACGCAGTATTTT. Amino acids: CAISGTSGGRTDTQYF.

This clonotype has only a few counts. The CDR3 here is CASSYSIDLTDTQYF. CDR3 DNA: TGTGCCAGCAGTTACTCGATCGATCTCACAGATACGCAGTATTTT. This chain joins TRBV6-2 or TRBV6-3 and TRBJ2-3; D is unclear. V was pared by 0 bases and J by 2 bases, with 9 bases between. Germline V gene sequence: CDR1 MNHEY, CDR2 SVGEGT. The CDR3 consists of 15 residues.

The rearrangement links TRBV5-1 to TRBJ2-6; D unresolved. The CDR3 has 16 residues. Trimming removed 0 bases at V and 1 base at J, with 8 bases between. Germline V gene data show CDR1 as SGHRS and CDR2 as YFSETQ. CDR3 sequence: CASSLGGVSGANVLTF. In DNA form, the CDR3 reads TGCGCCAGCAGCTTGGGGGGTGTATCTGGGGCCAACGTCCTGACTTTC.

This sequence joins TRBV7-6 and TRBJ2-7; 12 positions agree with TRBD2. In germline, CDR1 is SGHVS, CDR2 FNYEAQ. The CDR3 spans 18 residues. V was clipped by 5 bases and J by 0 bases; unmatched bases: 11. The CDR3 region has the DNA TGTGCCAGCAGCCCACCACCTGGACTAGCGGGGAGCTCCTACGAGCAGTACTTC. Translation gives CASSPPPGLAGSSYEQYF.

This clonotype has just a few counts. The gene calls are TRBV27 and TRBJ2-1; TRBD1 aligns across 8 bases. This CDR3 contains 18 residues. Germline CDR1 is MNHEY and CDR2 is SMNVEV (reference sequence). V lost 5 bases, J lost 0 bases, and 12 bases stayed unmatched. The CDR3 region is CASSLLLTGGISYNEQFF. The CDR3, as DNA: TGTGCCAGCAGTCTCCTCCTCACAGGGGGAATCTCCTACAATGAGCAGTTCTTC.

The rearrangement links TRBV14 to TRBJ2-5; D unclear. The end of the DNA aligns better with TRBJ2-7, so the J call may be wrong. Germline V gene sequence: CDR1 SGHDN, CDR2 FVKESK. The CDR3 totals 12 residues. The CDR3 is CASSQTQYEQYF. The CDR3 nucleotides read TGTGCCAGCAGCCAGACCCAATACGAGCAGTACTTC.

This clonotype has a handful of counts. The chain carries TRBV30 and TRBJ1-2, with TRBD1 matching over 11 bases. With 0 bases clipped from V and 4 bases from J, the junction kept 1 base outside the gene matches. Germline lookup yields CDR1 GTSNPN and CDR2 SVGIG (reference sequence). The length of the CDR3 is 14 residues. CDR3 nucleotides: TGTGCCTGGAGTGTTGGGACAGGGGGCTATGGCTACACCTTC. Its translation is CAWSVGTGGYGYTF.